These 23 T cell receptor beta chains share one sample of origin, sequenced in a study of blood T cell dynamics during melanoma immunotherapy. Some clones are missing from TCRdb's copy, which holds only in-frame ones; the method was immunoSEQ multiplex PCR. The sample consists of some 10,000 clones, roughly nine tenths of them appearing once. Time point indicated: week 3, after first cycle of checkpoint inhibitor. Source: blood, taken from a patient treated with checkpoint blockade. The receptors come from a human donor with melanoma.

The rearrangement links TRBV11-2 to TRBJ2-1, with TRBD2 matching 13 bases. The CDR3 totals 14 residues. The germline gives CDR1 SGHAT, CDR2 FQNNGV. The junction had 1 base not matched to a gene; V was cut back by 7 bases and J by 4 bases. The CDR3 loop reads CASTLAGGYNEQFF. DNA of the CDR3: TGTGCCAGCACACTAGCGGGAGGGTACAATGAGCAGTTCTTC. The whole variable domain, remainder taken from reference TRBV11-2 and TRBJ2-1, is EAGVAQSPRYKIIEKRQSVAFWCNPISGHATLYWYQQILGQGPKLLIQFQNNGVVDDSQLPKDRFSAERLKGVDSTLKIQPAKLEDSAVYLCASTLAGGYNEQFFGPGTRLTVL.

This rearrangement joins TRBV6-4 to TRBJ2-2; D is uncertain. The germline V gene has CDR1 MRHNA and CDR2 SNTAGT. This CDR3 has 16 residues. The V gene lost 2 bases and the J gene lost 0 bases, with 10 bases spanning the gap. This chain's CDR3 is CASSDKGTANTGELFF. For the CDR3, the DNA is TGTGCCAGCAGTGACAAGGGTACGGCGAACACCGGGGAGCTGTTTTTT.

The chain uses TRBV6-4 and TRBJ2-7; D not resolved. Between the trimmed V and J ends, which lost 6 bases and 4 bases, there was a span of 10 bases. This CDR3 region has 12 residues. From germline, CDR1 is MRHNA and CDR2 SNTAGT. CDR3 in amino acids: CASRVLNYEQYF. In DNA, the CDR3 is TGTGCCAGCAGAGTGCTTAATTACGAGCAGTACTTC.

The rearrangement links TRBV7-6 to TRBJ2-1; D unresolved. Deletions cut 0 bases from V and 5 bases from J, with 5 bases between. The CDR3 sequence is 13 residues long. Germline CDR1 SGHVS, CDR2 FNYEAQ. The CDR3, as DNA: TGTGCCAGCAGCTTAGCAAACCACAATGAGCAGTTCTTC. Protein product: CASSLANHNEQFF.

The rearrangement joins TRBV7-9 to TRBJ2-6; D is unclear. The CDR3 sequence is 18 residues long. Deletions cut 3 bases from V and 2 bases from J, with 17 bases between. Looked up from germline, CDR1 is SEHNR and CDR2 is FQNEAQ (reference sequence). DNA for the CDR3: TGTGCCAGCAGCTTTACTACCTCCAACCGGGCTGGGGCCAACGTCCTGACTTTC. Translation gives CASSFTTSNRAGANVLTF.

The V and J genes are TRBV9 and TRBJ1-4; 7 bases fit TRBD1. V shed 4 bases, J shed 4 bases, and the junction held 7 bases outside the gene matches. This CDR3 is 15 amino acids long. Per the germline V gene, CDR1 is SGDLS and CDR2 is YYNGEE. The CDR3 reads CASSSRTGFNEKLFF. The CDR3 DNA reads TGTGCCAGCAGCTCCCGGACAGGTTTTAATGAAAAACTGTTTTTT.

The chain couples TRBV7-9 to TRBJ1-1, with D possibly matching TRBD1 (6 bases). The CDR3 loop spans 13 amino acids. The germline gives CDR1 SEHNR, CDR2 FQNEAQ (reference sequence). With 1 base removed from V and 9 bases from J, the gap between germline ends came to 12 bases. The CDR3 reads CASSLDFGGQAFF. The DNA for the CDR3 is TGTGCCAGCAGCTTAGATTTCGGGGGGCAAGCTTTCTTT.

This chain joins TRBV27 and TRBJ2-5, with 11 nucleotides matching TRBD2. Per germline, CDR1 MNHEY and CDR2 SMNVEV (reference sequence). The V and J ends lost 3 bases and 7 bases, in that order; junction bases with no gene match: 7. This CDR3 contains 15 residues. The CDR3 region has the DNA TGTGCCAGCAGTTTCGGGACTAGCGGAATAATGACCCAGTACTTC. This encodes CASSFGTSGIMTQYF.

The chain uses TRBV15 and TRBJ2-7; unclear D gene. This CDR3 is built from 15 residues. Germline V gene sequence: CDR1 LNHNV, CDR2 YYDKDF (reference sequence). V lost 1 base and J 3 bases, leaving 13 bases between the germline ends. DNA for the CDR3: TGTGCCACCAGCAGAGTACGAGGACCGAGCTACGAGCAGTACTTC. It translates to CATSRVRGPSYEQYF.

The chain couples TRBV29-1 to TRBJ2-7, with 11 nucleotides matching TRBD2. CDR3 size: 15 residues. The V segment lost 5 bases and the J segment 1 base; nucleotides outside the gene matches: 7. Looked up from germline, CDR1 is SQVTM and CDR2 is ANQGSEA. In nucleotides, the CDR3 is TGCAGCGTTCGAGGGGGACTAGCGGCTTCCTACGAGCAGTACTTC. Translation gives CSVRGGLAASYEQYF.

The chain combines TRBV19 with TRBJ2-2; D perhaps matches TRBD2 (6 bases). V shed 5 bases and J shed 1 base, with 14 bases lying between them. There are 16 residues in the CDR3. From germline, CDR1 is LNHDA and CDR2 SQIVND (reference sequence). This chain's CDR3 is CASSPPGGKNTGELFF. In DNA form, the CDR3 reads TGTGCCAGTAGTCCCCCCGGCGGGAAGAACACCGGGGAGCTGTTTTTT.

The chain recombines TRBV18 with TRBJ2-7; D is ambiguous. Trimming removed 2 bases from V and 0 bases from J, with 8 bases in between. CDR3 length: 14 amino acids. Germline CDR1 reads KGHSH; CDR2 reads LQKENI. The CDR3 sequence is CASSPIESSYEQYF. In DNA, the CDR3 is TGTGCCAGCTCACCAATAGAAAGCTCCTACGAGCAGTACTTC.

The CDR3: CASSEDWDSAEEQYF. The CDR3 DNA reads as TGTGCCAGCAGTGAAGACTGGGACAGTGCTGAAGAGCAGTACTTC. V usage is TRBV6-1 and J usage is TRBJ2-7, with 7 bases matching TRBD1. CDR3 size: 15 residues. Losses at the gene ends were 1 base for V and 7 bases for J; bases not matched to a gene: 10. In germline, CDR1 is MNHNS, CDR2 SASEGT.

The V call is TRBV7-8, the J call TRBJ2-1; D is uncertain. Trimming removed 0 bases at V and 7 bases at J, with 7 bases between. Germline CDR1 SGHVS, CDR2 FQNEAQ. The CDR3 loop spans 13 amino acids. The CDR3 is CASSLAPPNEQFF. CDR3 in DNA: TGTGCCAGCAGCTTAGCCCCACCGAATGAGCAGTTCTTC.

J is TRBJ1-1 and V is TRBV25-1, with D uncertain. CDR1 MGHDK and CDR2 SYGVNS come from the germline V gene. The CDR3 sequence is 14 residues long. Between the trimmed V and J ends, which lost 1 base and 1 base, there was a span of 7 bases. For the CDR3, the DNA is TGTGCCAGCAGTGAATTATGGGGGAACACTGAAGCTTTCTTT. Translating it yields CASSELWGNTEAFF.

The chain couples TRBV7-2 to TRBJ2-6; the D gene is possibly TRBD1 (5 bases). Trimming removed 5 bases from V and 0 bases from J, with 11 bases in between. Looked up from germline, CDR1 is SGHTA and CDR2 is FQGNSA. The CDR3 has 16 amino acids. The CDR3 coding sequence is TGTGCCAGCAGCACCGGACAACACTCTGGGGCCAACGTCCTGACTTTC. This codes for CASSTGQHSGANVLTF.

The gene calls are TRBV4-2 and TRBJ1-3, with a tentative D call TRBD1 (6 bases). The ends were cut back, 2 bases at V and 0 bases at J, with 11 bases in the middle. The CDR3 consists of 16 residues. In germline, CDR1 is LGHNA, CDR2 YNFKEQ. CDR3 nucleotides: TGTGCCAGCAGCCAACCACAGGGCCGCTCTGGAAACACCATATATTTT. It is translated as CASSQPQGRSGNTIYF.

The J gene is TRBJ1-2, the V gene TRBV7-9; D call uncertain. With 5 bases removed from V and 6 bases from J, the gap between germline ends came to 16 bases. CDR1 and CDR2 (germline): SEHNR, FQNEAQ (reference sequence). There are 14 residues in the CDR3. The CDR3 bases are TGTGCCAGCAGCCTTGGTGGGTCCACAGATGGCTACACCTTC. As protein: CASSLGGSTDGYTF.

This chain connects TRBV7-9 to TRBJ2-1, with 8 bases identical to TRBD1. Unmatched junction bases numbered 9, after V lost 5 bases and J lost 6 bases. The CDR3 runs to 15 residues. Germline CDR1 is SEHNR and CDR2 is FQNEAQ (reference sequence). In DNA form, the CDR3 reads TGTGCCAGCAGCCCCGGACAGGGTGTACGCAATGAGCAGTTCTTC. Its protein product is CASSPGQGVRNEQFF. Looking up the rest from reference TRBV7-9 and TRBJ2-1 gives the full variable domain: DTGVSQNPRHKITKRGQNVTFRCDPISEHNRLYWYRQTLGQGPEFLTYFQNEAQLEKSRLLSDRFSAERPKGSFSTLEIQRTEQGDSAMYLCASSPGQGVRNEQFFGPGTRLTVL.

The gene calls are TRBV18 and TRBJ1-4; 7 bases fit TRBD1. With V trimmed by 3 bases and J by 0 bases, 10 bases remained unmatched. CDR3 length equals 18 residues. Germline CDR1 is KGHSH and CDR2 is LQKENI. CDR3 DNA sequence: TGTGCCAGCTCACCGCTACCCTTTACAGGGGCAACTAATGAAAAACTGTTTTTT. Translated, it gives CASSPLPFTGATNEKLFF.

CDR3 bases: TGTGCCAGTAGTATCCCCGGGGACCCCGGAGGCAATGAGCAGTTCTTC. Its translation: CASSIPGDPGGNEQFF. V and J are TRBV19 and TRBJ2-1; TRBD1 or TRBD2 may be the D gene (5 bases each). Trimming removed 3 bases at V and 6 bases at J, with 18 bases between. CDR1 and CDR2 from the germline V gene are LNHDA and SQIVND (reference sequence). This CDR3 is 16 amino acids long. Drawing the rest from reference TRBV19 and TRBJ2-1, the complete variable domain is DGGITQSPKYLFRKEGQNVTLSCEQNLNHDAMYWYRQDPGQGLRLIYYSQIVNDFQKGDIAEGYSVSREKKESFPLTVTSAQKNPTAFYLCASSIPGDPGGNEQFFGPGTRLTVL.

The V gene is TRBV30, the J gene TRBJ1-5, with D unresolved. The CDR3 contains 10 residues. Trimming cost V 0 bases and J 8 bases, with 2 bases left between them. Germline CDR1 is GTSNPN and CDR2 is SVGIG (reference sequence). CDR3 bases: TGTGCCTGGAGTGTAAAGCCCCAGCATTTT. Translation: CAWSVKPQHF.

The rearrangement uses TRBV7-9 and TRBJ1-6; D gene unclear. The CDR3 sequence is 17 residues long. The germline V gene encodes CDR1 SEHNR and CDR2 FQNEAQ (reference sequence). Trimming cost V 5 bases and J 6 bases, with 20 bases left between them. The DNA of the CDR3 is TGTGCCAGCAGCCACCTCACTGGGATCCCATTTAATTCACCCCTCCACTTT. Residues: CASSHLTGIPFNSPLHF.